Each of the 27 T cell receptor beta chains below was sequenced from the same sample in a study of blood T cell repertoires in COVID-19. Assay: immunoSEQ multiplex PCR; the TCRdb copy retains only in-frame clones and omits some. The repertoire holds about 49,000 clones, with 86% as singletons. Sequencing input: peripheral blood. These receptors were obtained from a man in his forties or fifties with active COVID-19.

This clone was detected only a few times. The gene calls are TRBV5-4 and TRBJ1-2; TRBD1 matches at 9 bases. The germline V gene has CDR1 SGHNT and CDR2 YYREEE (reference sequence). V was clipped by 4 bases and J by 4 bases; unmatched bases: 8. This CDR3 region has 15 residues. This chain's CDR3 is CASSPGTGRGYGYTF. CDR3 sequence (DNA): TGTGCCAGCAGCCCTGGGACAGGGCGCGGCTATGGCTACACCTTC.

The chain employs TRBV10-2 and TRBJ1-2, with a tentative D call TRBD1 (5 bases). Germline lookup yields CDR1 WSHSY and CDR2 SAAADI. V was trimmed by 5 bases and J by 8 bases, leaving 15 bases between them. The CDR3 totals 13 residues. The CDR3 DNA follows: TGCGCCAGCAGTTCGCAGGGCGGATTCGGCTACACCTTC. The encoded protein is CASSSQGGFGYTF.

The chain combines TRBV28 with TRBJ2-7; D is undetermined. Trimming removed 5 bases from V and 2 bases from J, with 13 bases in between. The germline CDR1 and CDR2 sequences are MDHEN and SYDVKM. There are 14 residues in the CDR3. The CDR3 reads CASSLVRNPYEQYF. For the CDR3, the DNA is TGTGCCAGCAGTCTCGTCAGAAATCCCTACGAGCAGTACTTC.

The chain carries TRBV6-4 and TRBJ2-3, with D perhaps TRBD2 (5 bases). Trimming stripped 4 bases from V and 6 bases from J, with 14 bases between. The V gene's germline CDR1 is MRHNA and CDR2 SNTAGT. The CDR3 covers 14 residues. The CDR3 bases are TGTGCCAGCAGTGCGAGTAGCGTGGAGGATACGCAGTATTTT. This sequence encodes CASSASSVEDTQYF.

The chain links TRBV12-3 or TRBV12-4 to TRBJ1-6, with D unclear. This CDR3 is built from 13 residues. V gave up 2 bases and J gave up 11 bases, with 10 bases separating them. The CDR3 region has the DNA TGTGCCAGCAGTTTAAGCCCCGGGGCACCCCTCCACTTT. Its translation: CASSLSPGAPLHF.

The chain links TRBV2 to TRBJ2-3; 11 nucleotides agree with TRBD2. V lost 5 bases, J lost 1 base, and 5 bases stayed unmatched. The CDR3 covers 16 residues. The germline gives CDR1 SNHLY, CDR2 FYNNEI. CDR3 protein: CASSLRLAGRTDTQYF. CDR3 DNA sequence: TGTGCCAGCAGTCTGAGACTAGCGGGACGCACAGATACGCAGTATTTT.

The chain combines TRBV28 with TRBJ1-6; 8 nucleotides align to TRBD1. V lost 3 bases to trimming and J lost 8 bases; unmatched junction nucleotides: 9. CDR1 is MDHEN and CDR2 is SYDVKM in the germline V gene. The CDR3 extends over 16 amino acids. Written as DNA, the CDR3 is TGTGCCAGCAGTTTCCCAGGGGGCGGCCCCGATTCACCCCTCCACTTT. This gives the protein CASSFPGGGPDSPLHF.

The gene calls are TRBV5-5 and TRBJ2-2; 7 positions match TRBD2. The CDR3 length is 15 residues. The germline gives CDR1 SGHKS, CDR2 YYEKEE (reference sequence). Losses at the gene ends were 2 bases for V and 2 bases for J; bases not matched to a gene: 3. The CDR3: CASSFLADNTGELFF. The CDR3 nucleotides read TGTGCCAGCAGCTTTCTAGCGGACAACACCGGGGAGCTGTTTTTT. The complete variable domain, with remaining parts taken from reference TRBV5-5 and TRBJ2-2, reads DAGVTQSPTHLIKTRGQQVTLRCSPISGHKSVSWYQQVLGQGPQFIFQYYEKEERGRGNFPDRFSARQFPNYSSELNVNALLLGDSALYLCASSFLADNTGELFFGEGSRLTVL.

In this sample, this clone turned up once. The chain combines TRBV5-6 with TRBJ1-5, with TRBD1 as a possible D gene (5 bases). Deletions cut 4 bases from V and 2 bases from J, with 10 bases between. There are 14 residues in the CDR3. The V gene's germline CDR1 is SGHDT and CDR2 YYEEEE. CDR3 in DNA: TGTGCCAGCAGCAACTGGGGCGGCAATCAGCCCCAGCATTTT. Translation: CASSNWGGNQPQHF.

CDR3 in DNA: TGTGCCAGTAGTATTGCGTCAGGGCAGCCCCAGCATTTT. Protein: CASSIASGQPQHF. V gene TRBV19 combines with J gene TRBJ1-5; D perhaps matches TRBD1 (5 bases). The V gene's germline CDR1 is LNHDA and CDR2 SQIVND (reference sequence). V was pared by 3 bases and J by 7 bases, with 10 bases between. The CDR3 sequence is 13 residues long.

The DNA for the CDR3 is TGTGCCAGCAGCTTATTTGGGACTAGCGACACAGATACGCAGTATTTT. It yields the protein CASSLFGTSDTDTQYF. The chain uses TRBV7-3 and TRBJ2-3; 10 bases line up with TRBD2. V lost 2 bases to trimming and J lost 2 bases; unmatched junction nucleotides: 4. The CDR3 totals 16 residues. Per germline, CDR1 SGHTA and CDR2 FQGTGA.

Points on this clone: The same CDR3 arises from other DNA sequences in this sample as well. J is TRBJ1-4 and V is TRBV6-5; 7 nucleotides align to TRBD1. This CDR3 is 14 amino acids long. Germline loops: CDR1 MNHEY, CDR2 SVGAGI. V gave up 6 bases and J gave up 0 bases; unmatched junction bases: 1. The CDR3 here is CASRDRATNEKLFF. CDR3 nucleotides: TGTGCCAGCAGAGACAGGGCAACTAATGAAAAACTGTTTTTT.

The rearrangement uses TRBV5-1 and TRBJ2-1; 7 nucleotides agree with TRBD2. Germline lookup yields CDR1 SGHRS and CDR2 YFSETQ. Trimming at V came to 0 bases and at J to 2 bases, leaving 2 bases not matched to a gene. CDR3 length: 15 amino acids. CDR3 DNA: TGCGCCAGCAGCTTGGGGGCGGGGGCCTACAATGAGCAGTTCTTC. It yields the protein CASSLGAGAYNEQFF.

This chain links TRBV28 with TRBJ1-2; tentatively, D is TRBD1 (5 bases). From germline, CDR1 is MDHEN and CDR2 SYDVKM. This CDR3 has 14 residues. The germline V and J ends were trimmed by 0 bases and 4 bases, with 9 bases remaining between them. In nucleotides, the CDR3 is TGTGCCAGCAGTTTATGGGGGGGTCCCTATGGCTACACCTTC. Its protein is CASSLWGGPYGYTF.

This rearrangement joins TRBV5-1 to TRBJ2-1; the match to TRBD2 covers 10 bases. CDR1 is SGHRS, CDR2 YFSETQ, per germline. V shed 7 bases, J shed 7 bases, and the junction held 8 bases outside the gene matches. The CDR3 length is 14 residues. The CDR3 DNA reads TGCGCCAGCTCTCGGACTAGCGGAACTAATGAGCAGTTCTTC. Residues: CASSRTSGTNEQFF. Combining the CDR3 with reference TRBV5-1 and TRBJ2-1 gives the whole variable domain KAGVTQTPRYLIKTRGQQVTLSCSPISGHRSVSWYQQTPGQGLQFLFEYFSETQRNKGNFPGRFSGRQFSNSRSEMNVSTLELGDSALYLCASSRTSGTNEQFFGPGTRLTVL.

This rearrangement joins TRBV29-1 to TRBJ1-1; 7 nucleotides match TRBD1. The CDR3 runs 15 residues. CDR1 and CDR2 (germline): SQVTM, ANQGSEA. The junction had 10 bases not matched to a gene; V was cut back by 5 bases and J by 1 base. The CDR3 spells CSVPTSGGRNTEAFF. In nucleotides, the CDR3 is TGCAGCGTTCCTACCTCAGGGGGGCGGAACACTGAAGCTTTCTTT.

The chain employs TRBV7-2 and TRBJ2-3; 7 nucleotides line up with TRBD2. The CDR3 is made up of 16 amino acids. Germline V gives CDR1 SGHTA, CDR2 FQGNSA. J lost 1 base, V lost 1 base, and 5 bases had no gene match. In nucleotides, the CDR3 is TGTGCCAGCAGCTTAGATGGGCTAGCGGGCACAGATACGCAGTATTTT. Translation: CASSLDGLAGTDTQYF. The full variable domain, rest sourced from reference TRBV7-2 and TRBJ2-3, is GAGVSQSPSNKVTEKGKDVELRCDPISGHTALYWYRQSLGQGLEFLIYFQGNSAPDKSGLPSDRFSAERTGGSVSTLTIQRTQQEDSAVYLCASSLDGLAGTDTQYFGPGTRLTVL.

In DNA form, the CDR3 reads TGTGCCAGCAGCTTTACCGGGACAGGGAACACTGAAGCTTTCTTT. This translates into CASSFTGTGNTEAFF. V usage is TRBV7-9 and J usage is TRBJ1-1; 8 bases map to TRBD1. The CDR3 consists of 15 residues. V dropped 3 bases and J dropped 1; count of bases not matched to a gene: 4. From germline, CDR1 is SEHNR and CDR2 FQNEAQ (reference sequence).

Only one count was recorded for this clone. This chain uses TRBV19 with TRBJ2-3, with TRBD2 as a possible D gene (5 bases). This CDR3 comprises 15 residues. Trimming removed 3 bases from V and 5 bases from J, with 15 bases in between. CDR1 is LNHDA, CDR2 SQIVND, per germline (reference sequence). CDR3 sequence (DNA): TGTGCCAGTAGTATTATCGAGGGCCCCTTAGATACGCAGTATTTT. Protein sequence: CASSIIEGPLDTQYF.

The rearrangement links TRBV3-1 (or the pseudogene TRBV3-2) to TRBJ2-3; TRBD1 agrees at 9 bases. Germline V gene lookup returns CDR1 LGHDT and CDR2 YNNKEL (reference sequence). CDR3 length: 15 amino acids. With 6 bases clipped from V and 8 bases from J, the junction kept 12 bases outside the gene matches. The CDR3 spells CASSGTGTSRGTQYF. Written as DNA, the CDR3 is TGTGCCAGCAGTGGGACAGGGACCTCCCGGGGTACGCAGTATTTT.

CDR3 sequence (DNA): TGCGCCAGCAGCTTGAGGGACAGGTCGAACACTGAAGCTTTCTTT. Protein: CASSLRDRSNTEAFF. The rearrangement links TRBV5-1 to TRBJ1-1; 8 bases fit TRBD1. V dropped 1 base and J dropped 1; count of bases not matched to a gene: 3. This CDR3 region has 15 residues. The germline gives CDR1 SGHRS, CDR2 YFSETQ.

The chain couples TRBV11-2 to TRBJ1-1, with 8 nucleotides matching TRBD1. Per germline, CDR1 SGHAT and CDR2 FQNNGV. With 0 bases clipped from V and 8 bases from J, the junction kept 2 bases outside the gene matches. CDR3 length: 13 amino acids. The CDR3 coding sequence is TGTGCCAGCAGCTTAGATAGGGACAGGGAAGCTTTCTTT. Translating gives CASSLDRDREAFF.

The rearrangement uses TRBV20-1 and TRBJ1-2; TRBD1 aligns across 11 bases. Trimming removed 6 bases from V and 14 bases from J; junction bases left unmatched: 8. Germline CDR1 reads DFQATT; CDR2 reads SNEGSKA (reference sequence). This CDR3 contains 11 residues. The CDR3 DNA sequence: TGCAGTGCCCCGGACAGGGGGCGCGGAACCTTC. Residues: CSAPDRGRGTF.

This chain connects TRBV28 to TRBJ2-1, with 7 bases lining up with TRBD2. From germline, CDR1 is MDHEN and CDR2 SYDVKM. J lost 9 bases, V lost 5 bases, and 13 bases had no gene match. This CDR3 spans 15 amino acids. This CDR3 is CASSDTSVMWGEQFF. CDR3 DNA sequence: TGTGCCAGCAGTGATACTAGCGTTATGTGGGGTGAGCAGTTCTTC.

V gene TRBV7-9 combines with J gene TRBJ2-2, with 8 nucleotides matching TRBD1. The CDR3 extends over 16 amino acids. Unmatched junction bases numbered 3, after V lost 3 bases and J lost 0 bases. CDR1 is SEHNR, CDR2 FQNEAQ, per germline (reference sequence). The CDR3 spells CASSFGTGSNTGELFF. CDR3 in DNA: TGTGCCAGCAGCTTTGGGACAGGTTCGAACACCGGGGAGCTGTTTTTT.

The J gene is TRBJ2-1, the V gene TRBV4-1; D possibly corresponds to TRBD2 (5 bases). The CDR3 runs 17 residues. With 2 bases removed from V and 0 bases from J, the gap between germline ends came to 14 bases. Germline CDR1 and CDR2: MGHRA and YSYEKL. CDR3 amino acids: CASSQRTGTRSYNEQFF. The DNA for the CDR3 is TGCGCCAGCAGCCAAAGAACGGGAACCCGCTCCTACAATGAGCAGTTCTTC.

V is TRBV5-1 and J is TRBJ1-1; tentatively, D is TRBD1 (6 bases). Trimming removed 4 bases at V and 0 bases at J, with 16 bases between. The CDR3 loop spans 16 amino acids. Germline CDR1 SGHRS, CDR2 YFSETQ. Here the CDR3 DNA reads TGCGCCAGCAGCGCTACCCCAGGGGTCATGAACACTGAAGCTTTCTTT. Translated, it gives CASSATPGVMNTEAFF.